Sequencing of this T cell receptor beta chain was carried out in a study of blood T cell repertoires in COVID-19. Study as a whole: Both acute and convalescent COVID-19 samples were obtained from the United States, Italy and Spain. In each case, the material was cDNA or gDNA derived from T cells, B-cell-depleted T cells, or PBMCs.

Authors' processing steps: The assay estimated nucleated cells by amplifying reference gene primers. Here immunoSEQ multiplex PCR was the method, and the copy in TCRdb shows in-frame clones only, minus some. For V, J and clone size, that table is used; D and trimming come from the DNA. The sample has just under 85,000 clones, 85% to 90% seen once. The CDR3 totals 14 residues. The germline V gene has CDR1 KGHDR and CDR2 SFDVKD. Trimming removed 5 bases from V and 5 bases from J, with 14 bases in between. The chain carries TRBV24-1 and TRBJ2-5; D may be TRBD1 (5 bases). The sample comprised peripheral blood. This clonotype was sampled from a man older than 75 with active or convalescent COVID-19. The CDR3 here is CATSGPGAGETQYF. CDR3 sequence (DNA): TGTGCCACCAGTGGACCGGGCGCAGGGGAGACCCAGTACTTC.